This T cell receptor beta chain came from a study of cytomegalovirus exposure and HLA in healthy donors. Germline lookup yields CDR1 SGHTA and CDR2 FQGNSA. CDR3 size: 15 residues. Losses at the gene ends were 3 bases for V and 5 bases for J; bases not matched to a gene: 6. PCR used 60 Vbeta primers and 13 Jbeta primers. TCRdb's table, derived via immunoSEQ multiplex PCR, lists solely in-frame clones and lacks some. Of some 89,000 clones listed, about 85% are singletons. The rearrangement links TRBV7-2 to TRBJ1-5; 8 bases map to TRBD1. The sequenced sample was PBMCs. The receptor comes from a man aged 40-55 years in good health and CMV-seropositive. CDR3 DNA sequence: TGTGCCAGCAGCTTGTATCACAGGGGGGATCAGCCCCAGCATTTT. As protein: CASSLYHRGDQPQHF.